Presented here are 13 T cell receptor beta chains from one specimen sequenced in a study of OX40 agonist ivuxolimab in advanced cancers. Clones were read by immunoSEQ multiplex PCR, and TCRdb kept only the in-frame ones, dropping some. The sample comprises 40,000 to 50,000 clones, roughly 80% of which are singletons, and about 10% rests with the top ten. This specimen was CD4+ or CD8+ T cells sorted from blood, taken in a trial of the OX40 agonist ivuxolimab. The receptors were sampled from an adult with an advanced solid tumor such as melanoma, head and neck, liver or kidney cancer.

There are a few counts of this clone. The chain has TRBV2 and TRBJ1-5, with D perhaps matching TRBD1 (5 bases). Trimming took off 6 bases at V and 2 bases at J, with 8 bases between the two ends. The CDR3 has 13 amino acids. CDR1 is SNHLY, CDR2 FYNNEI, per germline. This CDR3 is CASRAQGNQPQHF. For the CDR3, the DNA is TGTGCCAGCAGGGCACAGGGCAATCAGCCCCAGCATTTT.

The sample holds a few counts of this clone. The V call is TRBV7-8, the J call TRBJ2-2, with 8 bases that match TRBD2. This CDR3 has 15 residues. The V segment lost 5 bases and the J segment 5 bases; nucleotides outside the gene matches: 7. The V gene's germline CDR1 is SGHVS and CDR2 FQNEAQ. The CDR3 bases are TGTGCCAGCAGCCCCGGACTAGCCGTGACCGGGGAGCTGTTTTTT. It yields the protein CASSPGLAVTGELFF.

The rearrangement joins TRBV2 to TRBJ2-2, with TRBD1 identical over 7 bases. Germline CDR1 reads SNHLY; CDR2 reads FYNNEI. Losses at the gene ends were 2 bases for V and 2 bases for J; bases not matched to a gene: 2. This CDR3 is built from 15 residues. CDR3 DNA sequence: TGTGCCAGCAGTGAACAGGGGGTAAACACCGGGGAGCTGTTTTTT. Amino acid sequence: CASSEQGVNTGELFF.

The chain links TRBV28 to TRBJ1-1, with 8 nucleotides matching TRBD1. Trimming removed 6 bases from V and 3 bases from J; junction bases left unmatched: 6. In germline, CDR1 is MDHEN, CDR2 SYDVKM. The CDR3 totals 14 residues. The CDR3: CASSQQGGYTEAFF. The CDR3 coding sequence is TGTGCCAGCAGCCAACAGGGGGGTTACACTGAAGCTTTCTTT.

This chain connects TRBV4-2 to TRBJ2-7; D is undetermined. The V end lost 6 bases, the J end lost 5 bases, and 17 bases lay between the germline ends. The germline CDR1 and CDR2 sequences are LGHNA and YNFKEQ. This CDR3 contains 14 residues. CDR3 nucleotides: TGTGCCAGCAGTTACTCGGCCCCGAGGAACGAGCAGTACTTC. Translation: CASSYSAPRNEQYF.

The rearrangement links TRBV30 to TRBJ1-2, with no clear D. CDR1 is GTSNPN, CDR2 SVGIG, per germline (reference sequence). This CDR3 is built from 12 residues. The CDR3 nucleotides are TGTGCTAGTGAGGCAGTCCGGCGTGGCTACACCTTC. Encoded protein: CASEAVRRGYTF.

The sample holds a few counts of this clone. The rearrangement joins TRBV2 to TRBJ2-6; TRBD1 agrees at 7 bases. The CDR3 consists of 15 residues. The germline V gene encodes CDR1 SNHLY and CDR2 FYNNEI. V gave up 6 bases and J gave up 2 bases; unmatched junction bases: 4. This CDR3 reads CASSETGAGANVLTF. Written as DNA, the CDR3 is TGTGCCAGCAGCGAAACAGGGGCTGGGGCCAACGTCCTGACTTTC.

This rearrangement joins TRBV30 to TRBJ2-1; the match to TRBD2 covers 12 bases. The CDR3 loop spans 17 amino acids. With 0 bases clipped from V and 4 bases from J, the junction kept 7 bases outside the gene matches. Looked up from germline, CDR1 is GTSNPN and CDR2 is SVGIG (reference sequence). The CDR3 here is CAWSVFRTSGVYNEQFF. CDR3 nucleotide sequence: TGTGCCTGGAGTGTATTCCGGACTAGCGGGGTTTACAATGAGCAGTTCTTC.

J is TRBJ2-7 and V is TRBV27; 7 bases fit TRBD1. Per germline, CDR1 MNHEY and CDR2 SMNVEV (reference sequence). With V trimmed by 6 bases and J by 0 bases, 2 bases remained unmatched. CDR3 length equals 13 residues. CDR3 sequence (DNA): TGTGCCAGCAGGCGACAGGGCTCCTACGAGCAGTACTTC. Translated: CASRRQGSYEQYF.

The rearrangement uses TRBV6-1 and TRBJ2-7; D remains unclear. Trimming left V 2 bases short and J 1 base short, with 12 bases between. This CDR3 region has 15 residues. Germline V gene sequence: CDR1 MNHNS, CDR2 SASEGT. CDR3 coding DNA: TGTGCCAGCAGTGAACTGGCGGCCCTATCCTACGAGCAGTACTTC. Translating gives CASSELAALSYEQYF.

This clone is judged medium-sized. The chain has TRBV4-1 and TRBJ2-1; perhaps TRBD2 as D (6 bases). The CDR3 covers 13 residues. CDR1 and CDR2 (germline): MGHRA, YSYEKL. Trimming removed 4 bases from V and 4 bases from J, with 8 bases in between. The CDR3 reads CASSPDYYNEQFF. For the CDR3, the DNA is TGCGCCAGCAGCCCGGACTATTACAATGAGCAGTTCTTC.

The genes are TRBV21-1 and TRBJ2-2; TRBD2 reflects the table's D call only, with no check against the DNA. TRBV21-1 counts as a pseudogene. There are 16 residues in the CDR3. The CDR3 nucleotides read TGTGCCACCCGGGGAGGTCCACGGGTCTACACCGGGGAGCTGTTTTTT. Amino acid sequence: CATRGGPRVYTGELFF.

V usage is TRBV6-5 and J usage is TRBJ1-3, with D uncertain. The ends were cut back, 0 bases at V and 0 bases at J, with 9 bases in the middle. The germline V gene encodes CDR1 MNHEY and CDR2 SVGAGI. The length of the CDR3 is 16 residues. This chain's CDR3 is CASSYSAGYSGNTIYF. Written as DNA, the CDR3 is TGTGCCAGCAGTTACTCAGCGGGCTACTCTGGAAACACCATATATTTT.